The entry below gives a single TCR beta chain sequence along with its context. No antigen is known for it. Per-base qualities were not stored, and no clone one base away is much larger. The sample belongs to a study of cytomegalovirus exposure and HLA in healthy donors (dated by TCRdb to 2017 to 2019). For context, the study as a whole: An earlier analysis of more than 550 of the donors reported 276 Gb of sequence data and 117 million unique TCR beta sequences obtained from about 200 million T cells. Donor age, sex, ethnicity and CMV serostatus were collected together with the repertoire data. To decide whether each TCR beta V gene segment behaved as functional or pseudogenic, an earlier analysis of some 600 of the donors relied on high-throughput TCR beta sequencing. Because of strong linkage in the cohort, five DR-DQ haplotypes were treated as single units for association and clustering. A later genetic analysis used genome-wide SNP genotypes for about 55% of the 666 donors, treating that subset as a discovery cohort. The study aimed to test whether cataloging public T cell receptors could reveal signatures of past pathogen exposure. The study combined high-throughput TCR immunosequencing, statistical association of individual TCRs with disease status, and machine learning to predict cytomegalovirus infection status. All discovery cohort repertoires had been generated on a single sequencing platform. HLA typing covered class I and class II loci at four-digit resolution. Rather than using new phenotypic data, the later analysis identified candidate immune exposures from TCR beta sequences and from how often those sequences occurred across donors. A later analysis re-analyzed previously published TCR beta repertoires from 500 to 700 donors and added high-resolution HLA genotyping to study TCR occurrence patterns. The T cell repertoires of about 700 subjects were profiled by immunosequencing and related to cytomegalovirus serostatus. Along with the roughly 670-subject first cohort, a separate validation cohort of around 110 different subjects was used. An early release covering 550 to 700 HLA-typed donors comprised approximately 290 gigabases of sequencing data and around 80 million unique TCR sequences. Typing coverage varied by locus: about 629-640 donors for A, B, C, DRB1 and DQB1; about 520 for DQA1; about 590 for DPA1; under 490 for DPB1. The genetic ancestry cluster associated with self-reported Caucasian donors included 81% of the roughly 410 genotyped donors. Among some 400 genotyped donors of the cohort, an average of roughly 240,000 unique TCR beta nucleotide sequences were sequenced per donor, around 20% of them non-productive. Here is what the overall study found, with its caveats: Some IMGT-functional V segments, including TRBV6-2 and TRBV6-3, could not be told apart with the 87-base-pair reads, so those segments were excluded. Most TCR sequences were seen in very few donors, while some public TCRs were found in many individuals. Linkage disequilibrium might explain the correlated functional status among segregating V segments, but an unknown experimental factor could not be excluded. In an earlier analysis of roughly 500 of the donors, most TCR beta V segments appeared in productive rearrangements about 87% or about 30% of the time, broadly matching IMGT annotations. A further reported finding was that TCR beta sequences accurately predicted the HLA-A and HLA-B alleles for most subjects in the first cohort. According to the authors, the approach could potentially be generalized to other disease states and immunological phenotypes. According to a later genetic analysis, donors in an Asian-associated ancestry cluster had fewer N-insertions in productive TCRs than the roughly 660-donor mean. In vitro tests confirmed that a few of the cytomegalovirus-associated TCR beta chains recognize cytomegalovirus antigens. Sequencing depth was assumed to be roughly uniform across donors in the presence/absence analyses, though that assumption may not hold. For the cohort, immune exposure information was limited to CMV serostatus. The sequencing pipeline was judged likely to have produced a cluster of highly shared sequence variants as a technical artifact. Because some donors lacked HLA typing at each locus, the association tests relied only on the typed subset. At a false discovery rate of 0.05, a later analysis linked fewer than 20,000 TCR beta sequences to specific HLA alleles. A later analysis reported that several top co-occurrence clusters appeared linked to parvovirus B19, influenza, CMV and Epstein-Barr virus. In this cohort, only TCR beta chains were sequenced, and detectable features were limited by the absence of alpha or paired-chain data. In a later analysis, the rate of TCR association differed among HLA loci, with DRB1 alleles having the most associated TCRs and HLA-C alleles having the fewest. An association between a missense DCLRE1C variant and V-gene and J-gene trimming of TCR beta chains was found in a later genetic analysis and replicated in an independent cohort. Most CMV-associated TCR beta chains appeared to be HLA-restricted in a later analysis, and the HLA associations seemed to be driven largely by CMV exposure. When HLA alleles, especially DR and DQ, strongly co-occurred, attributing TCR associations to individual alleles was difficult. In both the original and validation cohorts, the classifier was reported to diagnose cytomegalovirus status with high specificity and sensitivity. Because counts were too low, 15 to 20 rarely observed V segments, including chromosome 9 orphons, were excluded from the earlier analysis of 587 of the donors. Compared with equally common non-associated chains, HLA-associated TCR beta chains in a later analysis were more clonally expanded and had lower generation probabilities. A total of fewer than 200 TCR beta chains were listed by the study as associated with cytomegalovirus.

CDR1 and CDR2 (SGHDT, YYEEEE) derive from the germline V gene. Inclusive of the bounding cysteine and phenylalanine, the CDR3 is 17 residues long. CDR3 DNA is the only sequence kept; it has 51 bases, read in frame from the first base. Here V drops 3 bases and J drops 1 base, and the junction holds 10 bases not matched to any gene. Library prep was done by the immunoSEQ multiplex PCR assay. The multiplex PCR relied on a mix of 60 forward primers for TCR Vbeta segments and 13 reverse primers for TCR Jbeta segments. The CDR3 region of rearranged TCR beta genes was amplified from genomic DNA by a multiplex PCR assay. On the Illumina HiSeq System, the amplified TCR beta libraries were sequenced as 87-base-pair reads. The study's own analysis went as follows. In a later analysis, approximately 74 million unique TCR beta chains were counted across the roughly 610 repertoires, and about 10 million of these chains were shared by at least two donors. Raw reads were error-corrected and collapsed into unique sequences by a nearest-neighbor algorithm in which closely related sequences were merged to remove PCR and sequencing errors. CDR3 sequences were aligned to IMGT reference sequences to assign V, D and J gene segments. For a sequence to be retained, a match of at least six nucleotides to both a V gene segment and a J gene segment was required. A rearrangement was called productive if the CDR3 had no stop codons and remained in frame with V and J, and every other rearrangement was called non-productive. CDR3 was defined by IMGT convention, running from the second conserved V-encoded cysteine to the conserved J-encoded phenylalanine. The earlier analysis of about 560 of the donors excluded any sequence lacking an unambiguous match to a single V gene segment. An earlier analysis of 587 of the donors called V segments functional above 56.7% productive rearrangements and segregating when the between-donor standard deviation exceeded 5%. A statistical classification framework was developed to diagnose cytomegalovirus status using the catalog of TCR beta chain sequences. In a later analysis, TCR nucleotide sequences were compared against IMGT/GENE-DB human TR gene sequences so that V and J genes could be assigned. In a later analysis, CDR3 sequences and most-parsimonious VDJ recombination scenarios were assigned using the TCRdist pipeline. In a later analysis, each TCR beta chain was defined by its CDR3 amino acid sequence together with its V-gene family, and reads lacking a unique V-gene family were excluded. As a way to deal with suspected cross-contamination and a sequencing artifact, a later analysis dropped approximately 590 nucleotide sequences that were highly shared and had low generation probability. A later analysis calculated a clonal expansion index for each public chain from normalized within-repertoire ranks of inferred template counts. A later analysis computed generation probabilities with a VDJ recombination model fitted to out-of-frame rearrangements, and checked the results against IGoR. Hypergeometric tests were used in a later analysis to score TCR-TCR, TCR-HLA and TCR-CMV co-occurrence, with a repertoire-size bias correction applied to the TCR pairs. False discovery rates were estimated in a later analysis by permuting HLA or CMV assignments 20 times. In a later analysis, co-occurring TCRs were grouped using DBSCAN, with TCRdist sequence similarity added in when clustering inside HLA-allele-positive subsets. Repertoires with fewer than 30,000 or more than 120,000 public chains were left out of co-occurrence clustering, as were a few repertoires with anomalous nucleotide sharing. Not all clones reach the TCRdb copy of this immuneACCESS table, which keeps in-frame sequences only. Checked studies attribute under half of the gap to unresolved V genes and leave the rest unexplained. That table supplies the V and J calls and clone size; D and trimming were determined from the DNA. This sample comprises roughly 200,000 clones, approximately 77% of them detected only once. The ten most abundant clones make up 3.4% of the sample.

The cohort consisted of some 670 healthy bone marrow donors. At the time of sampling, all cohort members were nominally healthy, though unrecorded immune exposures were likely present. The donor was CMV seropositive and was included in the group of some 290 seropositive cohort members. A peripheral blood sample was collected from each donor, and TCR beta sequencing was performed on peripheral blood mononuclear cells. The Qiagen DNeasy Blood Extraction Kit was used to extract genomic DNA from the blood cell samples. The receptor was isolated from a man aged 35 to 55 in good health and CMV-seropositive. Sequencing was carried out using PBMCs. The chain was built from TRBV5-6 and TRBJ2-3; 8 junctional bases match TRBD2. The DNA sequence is TGTGCCAGCAGCTGGAGGGCCAGCGGGGGCCGCACAGATACGCAGTATTTT. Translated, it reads CASSWRASGGRTDTQYF.